The following is a T cell receptor (beta chain) sequence with its context. CDR3 length: 13 residues. The germline V gene encodes CDR1 MDHEN and CDR2 SYDVKM. V was trimmed by 1 base and J by 2 bases, leaving 4 bases between them. The sample belongs to a study of blood T cell repertoires in COVID-19. The wider study: Researchers got acute and convalescent COVID-19 samples from the United States, Italy and Spain. T cells, B-cell-depleted T cells, or PBMCs supplied cDNA or gDNA.

Original handling: Using reference gene primer amplification, nucleated cell counts were estimated. Assay used: immunoSEQ multiplex PCR; TCRdb lists only in-frame clones, some missing. Clone size and the V and J calls come from that table; the DNA yielded D and trimming. The repertoire holds about 110,000 clones, with about 78% as singletons. Sequenced input: peripheral blood. This TCR came from a human donor in a cohort sampled during active or convalescent COVID-19. This chain uses TRBV28 with TRBJ2-3, with unresolved D. In DNA form, the CDR3 reads TGTGCCAGCAGTTTATCGGTCACAGATACGCAGTATTTT. It codes for CASSLSVTDTQYF.